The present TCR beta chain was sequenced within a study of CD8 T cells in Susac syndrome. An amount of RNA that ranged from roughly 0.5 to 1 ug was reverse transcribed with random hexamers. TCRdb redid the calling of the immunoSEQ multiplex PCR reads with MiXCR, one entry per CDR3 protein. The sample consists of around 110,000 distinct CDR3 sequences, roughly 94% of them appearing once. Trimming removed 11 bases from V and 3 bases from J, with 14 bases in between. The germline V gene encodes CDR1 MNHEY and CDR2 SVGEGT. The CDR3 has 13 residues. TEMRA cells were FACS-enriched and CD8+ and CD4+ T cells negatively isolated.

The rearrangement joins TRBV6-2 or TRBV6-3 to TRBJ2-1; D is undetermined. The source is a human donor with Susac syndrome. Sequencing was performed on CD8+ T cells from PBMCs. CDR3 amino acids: CAVETQFYNEQFF. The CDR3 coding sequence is TGTGCCGTCGAGACACAATTCTACAATGAGCAGTTCTTC.